This entry is about one TCR beta chain. The repertoire was sequenced with immunoSEQ multiplex PCR; TCRdb's copy has only in-frame clones and lacks some. The sample yields about 800,000 clones, just over 95% seen once. These data belong to a study of shared clonotypes between healthy human individuals. The CDR3 consists of 17 residues. Looked up from germline, CDR1 is LGHNA and CDR2 is YSLEER. V dropped 2 bases and J dropped 2; count of bases not matched to a gene: 5. Naive CD8 cells were CD45RO-negative, positively selected for CCR7, excluding terminally differentiated effector memory CD45RA+ cells. The sample comprised naive CD8+ T cells sorted from blood. The gene calls are TRBV4-3 and TRBJ2-3; 12 bases match TRBD2. The clonotype originates from a man aged 30 to 39 in good health. The CDR3 here is CASSQRLAGAPTDTQYF. CDR3 DNA: TGCGCCAGCAGCCAACGACTAGCGGGAGCTCCCACAGATACGCAGTATTTT.